The 17 T cell receptor beta chains given below trace back to one sample, sequenced in a study of T and B cells in COVID-19 patients. Each TRB amplification used roughly 240-550 ng of genomic DNA from blood. TRB rearrangements were amplified by multiplex PCR with BIOMED2 TRB-A/B primers. MiXCR, applied by TCRdb to the multiplex PCR reads, yields one record per CDR3 protein. The sample consists of approximately 26,000 distinct CDR3 sequences, about 30% of them appearing once. The specimen was blood. All receptors come from a human donor who had recovered from COVID-19.

This clonotype was observed at least ten times. The CDR3 sequence: CASSLDGSSYNEQFF. CDR3 in DNA: TGTGCCAGCAGCTTGGACGGAAGCTCCTACAATGAGCAGTTCTTC. The J gene is TRBJ2-1, the V gene TRBV5-5; D remains ambiguous. The CDR3 is 15 residues long. Germline V CDR1 and CDR2: SGHKS, YYEKEE (reference sequence). V shed 0 bases and J shed 0 bases, with 7 bases lying between them.

This clonotype is medium-sized (0.01 to 0.1%) by share. V usage is TRBV29-1 and J usage is TRBJ2-7; D unresolved. The V end lost 4 bases, the J end lost 0 bases, and 10 bases lay between the germline ends. This CDR3 spans 13 amino acids. Germline V gene lookup returns CDR1 SQVTM and CDR2 ANQGSEA. CDR3 sequence: CSVGVTSSYEQYF. The CDR3 nucleotides are TGCAGCGTTGGCGTCACGAGCTCCTACGAGCAGTACTTC.

The table lists this clonotype with a few counts. The chain combines TRBV30 with TRBJ1-2; D ambiguous. V was trimmed by 3 bases and J by 2 bases, leaving 7 bases between them. Per germline, CDR1 GTSNPN and CDR2 SVGIG (reference sequence). CDR3 length equals 12 residues. CDR3 bases: TGTGCCTGGAGCTCCGGGAACTATGGCTACACCTTC. Its translation: CAWSSGNYGYTF.

The chain carries TRBV7-9 and TRBJ2-1; 10 bases are a match to TRBD2. Germline lookup yields CDR1 SEHNR and CDR2 FQNEAQ (reference sequence). The CDR3 contains 14 residues. With 4 bases clipped from V and 7 bases from J, the junction kept 4 bases outside the gene matches. The chain's CDR3 is CASSSSGGRNEQFF. The CDR3 DNA is TGTGCCAGCAGCTCTAGCGGGGGTCGGAATGAGCAGTTCTTC.

The V call is TRBV5-6, the J call TRBJ2-7; 9 nucleotides line up with TRBD1. The CDR3 has 13 amino acids. CDR1 and CDR2 from the germline V gene are SGHDT and YYEEEE. The ends lost 5 bases at V and 3 bases at J; junction bases unmatched: 3. This CDR3 reads CASRPGQGYEQYF. The CDR3 coding sequence is TGTGCCAGCAGACCGGGACAGGGCTACGAGCAGTACTTC.

The V gene is TRBV7-6, the J gene TRBJ1-1, with 7 positions matching TRBD1. The CDR3 has 15 amino acids. Losses at the gene ends were 6 bases for V and 6 bases for J; bases not matched to a gene: 13. CDR1 is SGHVS, CDR2 FNYEAQ, per germline. CDR3 nucleotides: TGTGCCAGCAGTTTCGTCGGGACAGCTCGTTCTGAAGCTTTCTTT. It encodes CASSFVGTARSEAFF.

This clonotype was detected ten times or more. This chain uses TRBV15 with TRBJ2-7; D remains unclear. Germline-derived CDR1 and CDR2 are LNHNV and YYDKDF (reference sequence). The CDR3 covers 12 residues. The V gene lost 3 bases and the J gene lost 7 bases, with 10 bases spanning the gap. The CDR3 nucleotides are TGTGCCACCAGCAGGGGCTTGGGAGAGCAGTACTTC. Its translation is CATSRGLGEQYF.

The chain links TRBV6-5 to TRBJ2-1; TRBD1 agrees at 10 bases. J was trimmed by 6 bases and V by 5 bases; bases with no gene match: 7. The CDR3 totals 15 residues. The V gene's germline CDR1 is MNHEY and CDR2 SVGAGI. The CDR3 protein is CASSPDRGVGNEQFF. Written as DNA, the CDR3 is TGTGCCAGCAGTCCGGACAGGGGGGTGGGCAATGAGCAGTTCTTC.

In its sample, this clonotype is medium-sized (0.01 to 0.1%). CDR3 in amino acids: CSVASGGQETQYF. The DNA for the CDR3 is TGCAGCGTTGCGAGCGGGGGACAAGAGACCCAGTACTTC. The rearrangement links TRBV29-1 to TRBJ2-5; 8 bases are a match to TRBD2. V lost 4 bases, J lost 2 bases, and 3 bases stayed unmatched. The germline V gene has CDR1 SQVTM and CDR2 ANQGSEA. This CDR3 spans 13 amino acids.

This clonotype occurred a few times. The chain is built from TRBV27 and TRBJ2-3; 9 nucleotides agree with TRBD1. V dropped 5 bases and J dropped 1; count of bases not matched to a gene: 4. The CDR3 contains 15 residues. The germline V gene has CDR1 MNHEY and CDR2 SMNVEV (reference sequence). The chain's CDR3 is CASSHRDRGTDTQYF. CDR3 coding DNA: TGTGCCAGCAGTCACCGGGACAGGGGCACAGATACGCAGTATTTT.

This chain connects TRBV6-5 to TRBJ2-7, with 8 bases that match TRBD1. The V segment lost 7 bases and the J segment 3 bases; nucleotides outside the gene matches: 8. The length of the CDR3 is 14 residues. Germline V lookup: CDR1 MNHEY, CDR2 SVGAGI. CDR3 nucleotides: TGTGCCAGCAACCGAGACAGGGGTGACTACGAGCAGTACTTC. It is translated as CASNRDRGDYEQYF.

The table lists this clonotype with many counts. The J gene is TRBJ2-3, the V gene TRBV19; 8 positions match TRBD2. There are 15 residues in the CDR3. V lost 3 bases and J lost 2; bases outside the gene matches: 4. Germline-derived CDR1 and CDR2 are LNHDA and SQIVND (reference sequence). DNA for the CDR3: TGTGCCAGTAGTATTTCGCGGGGGGTCACAGATACGCAGTATTTT. The encoded protein is CASSISRGVTDTQYF.

The chain combines TRBV10-3 with TRBJ1-1; 8 positions agree with TRBD1. This CDR3 is 14 amino acids long. Trimming at V came to 6 bases and at J to 1 base, leaving 4 bases not matched to a gene. Germline V gene data show CDR1 as ENHRY and CDR2 as SYGVKD. The CDR3 DNA sequence: TGTGCCATCAGCGCCGGGACAGGGAACACTGAAGCTTTCTTT. Translated: CAISAGTGNTEAFF.

V usage is TRBV7-2 and J usage is TRBJ2-7; 7 nucleotides match TRBD1. CDR3 length: 18 amino acids. Germline V gives CDR1 SGHTA, CDR2 FQGNSA. V shed 4 bases, J shed 2 bases, and the junction held 17 bases outside the gene matches. This chain's CDR3 is CASSSQAVGDSTAYEQYF. The CDR3 DNA is TGTGCCAGCAGCTCGCAGGCTGTTGGGGACAGCACAGCCTACGAGCAGTACTTC.

V and J are TRBV30 and TRBJ1-3; TRBD1 aligns across 9 bases. Germline-derived CDR1 and CDR2 are GTSNPN and SVGIG (reference sequence). Unmatched junction bases numbered 6, after V lost 0 bases and J lost 0 bases. The CDR3 consists of 17 residues. CDR3 protein: CAWSVGTGIVSGNTIYF. The CDR3 coding sequence is TGTGCCTGGAGTGTAGGGACAGGGATAGTCTCTGGAAACACCATATATTTT.

There are a few counts of this clonotype. The genes are TRBV5-6 and TRBJ1-2; 9 positions agree with TRBD1. CDR1 SGHDT and CDR2 YYEEEE come from the germline V gene. The CDR3 is made up of 14 amino acids. The V segment lost 4 bases and the J segment 8 bases; nucleotides outside the gene matches: 9. CDR3 sequence reads: CASSRDRVYEGYTF. DNA of the CDR3: TGTGCCAGCAGCCGGGACAGGGTTTATGAGGGCTACACCTTC.

This clonotype has more than one count but fewer than ten. The chain joins TRBV7-9 to TRBJ2-3; unclear D gene. V lost 4 bases, J lost 6 bases, and 17 bases lay in between. CDR3 length: 15 residues. CDR1 and CDR2 (germline): SEHNR, FQNEAQ (reference sequence). The CDR3 sequence is CASSSLRRAGDTQYF. DNA for the CDR3: TGTGCCAGCAGCTCCCTTAGGCGAGCCGGGGATACGCAGTATTTT.